A selection of T cell receptor beta chains follows, all from one sample in a study of beta chain features in type 1 diabetes. The method was immunoSEQ multiplex PCR; TCRdb's version includes in-frame clones alone and lacks a portion of them. Counted here are hundreds of thousands of clones, over 10% occurring once; the ten biggest clones make up 0.02% to 0.025%. Input material: naive CD4+ T cells from blood. These receptors originate from a man between 18 and 35 years old with type 1 diabetes. The CDR3 runs from the conserved cysteine through the conserved F or W. D genes are given only for firm matches. Clone size appears in some rows only: once, few, many, or a class for an expanded clone.

D,J,size,V,length,CDR3,DNA
.,TRBJ1-5,.,TRBV7-6,16,CASSPGTRYGNQPQHF,TGTGCCAGCAGCCCAGGGACAAGGTACGGCAATCAGCCCCAGCATTTT
.,TRBJ2-5,few,TRBV5-1,13,CASSSATGETQYF,TGCGCCAGCAGCTCGGCGACAGGAGAGACCCAGTACTTC
TRBD1,TRBJ1-2,few,TRBV28,18,CASSSASEGAGFYYGYTF,TGTGCCAGCAGTTCCGCCTCAGAGGGGGCAGGCTTTTACTATGGCTACACCTTC
.,TRBJ2-1,few,TRBV27,15,CASSLRQVPYNEQFF,TGTGCCAGCAGTTTACGGCAGGTCCCCTACAATGAGCAGTTCTTC
.,TRBJ1-6,few,TRBV6-4,13,CASRDSYNSPLHF,TGTGCCAGCCGGGACTCCTATAATTCACCCCTCCACTTT
.,TRBJ1-2,few,TRBV5-1,14,CASSSSAPPDGYTF,TGCGCCAGCAGCTCCTCAGCCCCACCGGATGGCTACACCTTC
.,TRBJ1-4,few,TRBV7-2,12,CASRGRHEKLFF,TGTGCCAGCAGAGGTCGTCATGAAAAACTGTTTTTT
TRBD1,TRBJ1-2,few,TRBV29-1,12,CSVVQGSYGYTF,TGCAGCGTTGTACAGGGGTCCTATGGCTACACCTTC
.,TRBJ1-2,few,TRBV7-2,14,CASSPYWDLNGYTF,TGTGCCAGCAGCCCCTACTGGGACCTTAATGGCTACACCTTC
TRBD1,TRBJ1-6,.,TRBV11-2,19,CASSPRSKPGQVYNSPLHF,TGTGCCAGCAGCCCACGGTCAAAACCGGGACAGGTCTATAATTCACCCCTCCACTTT
.,TRBJ1-1,few,TRBV5-1,13,CASSLQPNTEAFF,TGCGCCAGCAGCTTGCAACCGAACACTGAAGCTTTCTTT
.,TRBJ1-2,few,TRBV10-3,12,CAISRDLDGYTF,TGTGCCATCAGTAGGGACTTGGATGGCTACACCTTC
.,TRBJ2-7,.,TRBV7-3,13,CASSLTATYEQYF,TGTGCCAGCAGCTTAACTGCCACCTACGAGCAGTACTTC
.,TRBJ1-2,few,TRBV7-8,14,CASSLAGLSDGYTF,TGTGCCAGCAGCTTAGCGGGGCTGTCAGATGGCTACACCTTC
.,TRBJ2-7,.,TRBV7-2,16,CASSPGVGPSSYEQYF,TGTGCCAGCAGCCCAGGCGTGGGACCGAGCTCCTACGAGCAGTACTTC
TRBD1,TRBJ1-6,few,TRBV9,15,CASSPGGDIGSPLHF,TGTGCCAGCAGCCCAGGGGGAGACATCGGGTCACCCCTCCACTTT
.,TRBJ2-5,.,TRBV25-1,11,CASSNRETQYF,TGTGCCAGCAGTAATCGGGAGACCCAGTACTTC
TRBD1,TRBJ1-1,.,TRBV5-4,17,CASSTRTGAHMNTEAFF,TGTGCCAGCAGCACTAGGACAGGGGCCCACATGAACACTGAAGCTTTCTTT
TRBD1,TRBJ1-5,few,TRBV10-3,15,CAIRPDRGTNQPQHF,TGTGCCATCAGGCCCGACAGGGGCACCAATCAGCCCCAGCATTTT
.,TRBJ2-1,.,TRBV27,12,CASTSLLNEQFF,TGTGCCAGCACTTCGCTACTAAATGAGCAGTTCTTC
.,TRBJ1-1,.,TRBV6-1,14,CASRADGIWAEAFF,TGTGCCAGCAGGGCTGACGGGATCTGGGCTGAAGCTTTCTTT
.,TRBJ2-3,.,TRBV5-1,11,CASRGADTQYF,TGCGCCAGCAGAGGTGCAGATACGCAGTATTTT
.,TRBJ2-3,.,TRBV7-9,12,CASGVATDTQYF,TGTGCCAGCGGCGTTGCCACAGATACGCAGTATTTT
.,TRBJ2-7,.,TRBV5-1,12,CASSLVGYEQYF,TGCGCCAGCAGCTTGGTAGGGTACGAGCAGTACTTC
.,TRBJ2-1,many,TRBV23-1,14,CASSPWGTYNEQFF,TGCGCCAGCAGTCCATGGGGGACTTACAATGAGCAGTTCTTC
.,TRBJ2-7,.,TRBV6-5,12,CASTGGLYEQYF,TGTGCCAGCACCGGCGGGCTCTACGAGCAGTACTTC
.,TRBJ2-7,.,TRBV5-1,14,CASSLVQGSYEQYF,TGCGCCAGCAGCTTGGTGCAGGGGTCCTACGAGCAGTACTTC
.,TRBJ1-6,few,TRBV30,14,CAWSVRQANSPLHF,TGTGCCTGGAGTGTACGACAGGCAAATTCACCCCTCCACTTT
TRBD1,TRBJ1-5,.,TRBV11-2,15,CASSLDQTGVQPQHF,TGTGCCAGCAGCTTAGACCAAACAGGGGTACAGCCCCAGCATTTT
.,TRBJ1-1,.,TRBV29-1,14,CSVVRSALNTEAFF,TGCAGCGTTGTTCGGTCAGCCTTGAACACTGAAGCTTTCTTT
.,TRBJ1-5,few,TRBV30,13,CAWSSDSNQPQHF,TGTGCCTGGAGTTCTGATAGCAATCAGCCCCAGCATTTT
.,TRBJ2-1,.,TRBV27,17,CASSPTLTRTAYNEQFF,TGTGCCAGCAGTCCGACGCTGACACGGACAGCCTACAATGAGCAGTTCTTC
TRBD1,TRBJ1-2,.,TRBV30,14,CAWSVTGGADGYTF,TGTGCCTGGAGTGTTACAGGGGGCGCGGATGGCTACACCTTC
.,TRBJ1-6,.,TRBV2,17,CASSQGLAGAEHSPLHF,TGTGCCAGCAGTCAGGGGTTGGCGGGGGCAGAACATTCACCCCTCCACTTT
.,TRBJ2-1,.,TRBV2,14,CASIGLGSYNEQFF,TGTGCCAGCATCGGATTAGGCTCCTACAATGAGCAGTTCTTC
TRBD1,TRBJ2-1,.,TRBV2,14,CASRPGQGYNEQFF,TGTGCCAGCAGACCGGGACAGGGTTACAATGAGCAGTTCTTC
.,TRBJ2-1,.,TRBV6-1,15,CAISITPGDYNEQFF,TGTGCCATCAGTATAACACCGGGGGACTACAATGAGCAGTTCTTC
TRBD2,TRBJ2-3,once,TRBV6-5,14,CASSPGLAGDTQYF,TGTGCCAGCAGCCCAGGACTAGCCGGAGATACGCAGTATTTT
TRBD1,TRBJ2-7,few,TRBV2,14,CASTLQGALYEQYF,TGTGCCAGCACTCTACAGGGGGCGCTCTACGAGCAGTACTTC
.,TRBJ1-5,.,TRBV6-1,15,CASSVSPGTYQPQHF,TGTGCCAGCAGTGTCAGTCCAGGGACATATCAGCCCCAGCATTTT
.,TRBJ2-7,few,TRBV7-9,11,CASSDSREQYF,TGTGCCAGCAGCGACTCGAGGGAGCAGTACTTC
.,TRBJ1-5,few,TRBV27,15,CASGSRTYSNQPQHF,TGTGCCAGCGGGTCGCGGACCTATAGCAATCAGCCCCAGCATTTT
.,TRBJ2-1,few,TRBV28,11,CASSLRAEQFF,TGTGCCAGCAGTTTAAGGGCAGAGCAGTTCTTC
.,TRBJ1-1,few,TRBV5-6,14,CASRRAGLSSEAFF,TGTGCCAGCCGGCGAGCGGGTCTGAGTTCTGAAGCTTTCTTT
.,TRBJ1-1,.,TRBV7-6,14,CASSAGTTNTEAFF,TGTGCCAGCAGCGCCGGGACCACGAACACTGAAGCTTTCTTT
.,TRBJ2-1,few,TRBV13,14,CASSLPGGGNEQFF,TGTGCCAGCAGCTTACCGGGTGGCGGTAATGAGCAGTTCTTC
.,TRBJ2-7,few,TRBV5-7,15,CASSHGGGTPYEQYF,TGTGCCAGCAGCCATGGTGGGGGAACTCCCTACGAGCAGTACTTC
.,TRBJ1-1,few,TRBV18,14,CASSRAETNTEAFF,TGTGCCAGCTCAAGGGCAGAAACCAACACTGAAGCTTTCTTT
.,TRBJ2-5,few,TRBV29-1,12,CSVEASFVTQYF,TGCAGCGTTGAGGCTAGCTTTGTGACCCAGTACTTC
.,TRBJ1-2,few,TRBV2,13,CASATGRADRRTF,TGTGCCAGCGCCACTGGACGGGCGGACCGACGAACCTTC
TRBD1,TRBJ2-7,few,TRBV18,17,CASSRSLDRAGSNEQYF,TGTGCCAGCTCCCGCTCACTTGACAGGGCCGGATCCAACGAGCAGTACTTC
.,TRBJ2-7,.,TRBV5-1,14,CASTPTEPTYEQYF,TGCGCCAGCACCCCGACAGAGCCTACCTACGAGCAGTACTTC
TRBD1,TRBJ2-1,few,TRBV6-1,15,CASIRTGPLYNEQFF,TGTGCCAGCATTAGGACAGGTCCTCTCTACAATGAGCAGTTCTTC
.,TRBJ1-5,.,TRBV2,13,CASSESESQPQHF,TGTGCCAGCAGTGAATCAGAAAGTCAGCCCCAGCATTTT
.,TRBJ1-4,.,TRBV30,12,CAWRAQEEKLFF,TGTGCCTGGAGGGCCCAGGAGGAAAAACTGTTTTTT
.,TRBJ2-3,few,TRBV7-9,14,CASSQRAVTDTQYF,TGTGCCAGCAGCCAGAGGGCAGTCACAGATACGCAGTATTTT
.,TRBJ1-4,.,TRBV4-1,17,CASSQFKGGEGNEKLFF,TGCGCCAGCAGCCAATTCAAGGGGGGCGAGGGTAATGAAAAACTGTTTTTT